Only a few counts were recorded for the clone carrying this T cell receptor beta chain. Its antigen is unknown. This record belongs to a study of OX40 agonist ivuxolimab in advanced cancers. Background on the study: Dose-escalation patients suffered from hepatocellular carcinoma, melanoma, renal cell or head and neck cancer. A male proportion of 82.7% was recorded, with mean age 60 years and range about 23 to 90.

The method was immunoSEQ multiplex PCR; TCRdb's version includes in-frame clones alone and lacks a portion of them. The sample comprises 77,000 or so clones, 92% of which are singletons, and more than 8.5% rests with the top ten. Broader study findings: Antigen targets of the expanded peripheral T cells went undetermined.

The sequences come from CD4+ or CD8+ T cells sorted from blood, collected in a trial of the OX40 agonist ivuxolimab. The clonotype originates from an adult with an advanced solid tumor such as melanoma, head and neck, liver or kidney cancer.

The CDR3 spells CASRPTGIYNEQFF. In DNA form, the CDR3 reads TGTGCCAGCAGACCAACCGGGATCTACAATGAGCAGTTCTTC. This chain connects TRBV7-9 to TRBJ2-1; D might be TRBD2 (5 bases). The CDR3 extends over 14 amino acids. Germline assignment: CDR1 SEHNR and CDR2 FQNEAQ (reference sequence). Trimming removed 6 bases at V and 3 bases at J, with 12 bases between.